One and the same sample provided the 8 T cell receptor beta chains below, sequenced in a study of T cell repertoires in cytomegalovirus infection. Their cognate antigens are unknown. Using its own MiXCR run on the reads, TCRdb lists one record per CDR3 protein. The data hold approximately 990,000 distinct CDR3 sequences, with around a third observed a single time. The material sequenced was cultured CD8+ T cells from PBMCs, taken from culture after CMV antigen stimulation. The receptor set was obtained from a human donor in good health (CMV status not recorded). Some clones in this sample may be carry-over from other donors' samples.

This clonotype showed up just a few times. The V gene is TRBV28, the J gene TRBJ2-1; possibly TRBD2 for D (5 bases). The V and J ends lost 4 bases and 8 bases respectively, with 15 bases between them. Germline CDR1 reads MDHEN; CDR2 reads SYDVKM. The CDR3 totals 14 residues. The CDR3 DNA reads TGTGCCAGCAGTTCCCAAACTAGTACGGATGAGCAGTTCTTC. Translated: CASSSQTSTDEQFF.

The chain is built from TRBV12-5 and TRBJ2-3; the match to TRBD2 covers 8 bases. Germline CDR1 reads LGHNT; CDR2 reads FRNRAP. The V segment lost 4 bases and the J segment 4 bases; nucleotides outside the gene matches: 13. CDR3 size: 17 residues. CDR3 nucleotide sequence: TGTGCTAGTGGTTACCCCAACGAGCGGGGGCCCCCAGATACGCAGTATTTT. Protein product: CASGYPNERGPPDTQYF.

This clonotype was observed a handful of times. V is TRBV19 and J is TRBJ2-7, with no clear D. The CDR3 extends over 12 amino acids. Trimming removed 9 bases at V and 1 base at J, with 10 bases between. The germline gives CDR1 LNHDA, CDR2 SQIVND (reference sequence). CDR3 bases: TGTGCCAGCGAAGAAGGATCCTACGAGCAGTACTTC. Its protein product is CASEEGSYEQYF.

The table lists this clonotype with many counts. The rearrangement links TRBV12-3 or TRBV12-4 to TRBJ1-2; no definite D call. V shed 1 base and J shed 2 bases, with 8 bases lying between them. This CDR3 has 14 amino acids. CDR3 loop: CASSLVGRNYGYTF. The CDR3 bases are TGTGCCAGCAGTTTAGTGGGCAGGAACTATGGCTACACCTTC.

This clonotype has a handful of counts. This chain joins TRBV6-1 and TRBJ2-1; D is undetermined. From germline, CDR1 is MNHNS and CDR2 SASEGT. The CDR3 runs 15 residues. Trimming left V 1 base short and J 0 bases short, with 7 bases between. As DNA, the CDR3 is TGTGCCAGCAGTGAAGAACCGAGCTCCTACAATGAGCAGTTCTTC. Protein sequence: CASSEEPSSYNEQFF.

This clonotype was found many times. The chain links TRBV7-2 to TRBJ1-5, with D hard to call. The CDR3 has 22 residues. The germline V and J ends were trimmed by 6 bases and 0 bases, with 33 bases remaining between them. CDR1 and CDR2 from the germline V gene are SGHTA and FQGNSA. The CDR3 region has the DNA TGTGCCAGCAGTCCTTTGGTGCCCCCACAGAGCGGAATTACATATAGCAATCAGCCCCAGCATTTT. Its protein product is CASSPLVPPQSGITYSNQPQHF.

The V and J genes are TRBV15 and TRBJ2-1, with D perhaps TRBD1 (5 bases). CDR3 length equals 15 residues. The germline CDR1 and CDR2 sequences are LNHNV and YYDKDF (reference sequence). Trimming took 1 base from V and 8 from J, leaving 15 bases between them. The CDR3 loop is CATSRGSGSVDEQFF. CDR3 nucleotide sequence: TGTGCCACCAGCAGAGGGTCAGGGTCGGTGGATGAGCAGTTCTTC. Filled out from reference TRBV15 and TRBJ2-1, the complete variable domain reads DAMVIQNPRYQVTQFGKPVTLSCSQTLNHNVMYWYQQKSSQAPKLLFHYYDKDFNNEADTPDNFQSRRPNTSFCFLDIRSPGLGDTAMYLCATSRGSGSVDEQFFGPGTRLTVL.

V usage is TRBV19 and J usage is TRBJ1-5, with D uncertain. The V gene lost 3 bases and the J gene lost 2 bases, with 11 bases spanning the gap. This CDR3 comprises 15 residues. The germline CDR1 and CDR2 sequences are LNHDA and SQIVND (reference sequence). The CDR3 spells CASSIGVFGNQPQHF. In DNA form, the CDR3 reads TGTGCCAGTAGTATCGGGGTTTTCGGCAATCAGCCCCAGCATTTT.